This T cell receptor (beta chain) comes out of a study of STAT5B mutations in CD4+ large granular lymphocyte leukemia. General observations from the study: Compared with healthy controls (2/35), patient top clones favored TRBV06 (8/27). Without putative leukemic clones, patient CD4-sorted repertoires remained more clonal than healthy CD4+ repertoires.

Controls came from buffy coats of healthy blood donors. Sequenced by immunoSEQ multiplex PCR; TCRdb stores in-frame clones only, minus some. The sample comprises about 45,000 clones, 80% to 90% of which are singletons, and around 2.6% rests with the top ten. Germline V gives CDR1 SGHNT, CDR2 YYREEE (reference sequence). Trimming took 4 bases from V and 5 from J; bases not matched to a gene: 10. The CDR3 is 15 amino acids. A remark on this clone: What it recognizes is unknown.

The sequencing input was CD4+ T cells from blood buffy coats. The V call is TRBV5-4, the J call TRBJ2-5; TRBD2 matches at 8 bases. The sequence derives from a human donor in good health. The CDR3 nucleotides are TGTGCCAGCAGCCCGGGAGGGGCCCAAGGCGAGACCCAGTACTTC. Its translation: CASSPGGAQGETQYF.